This entry describes one TCR beta chain. Assay used: immunoSEQ multiplex PCR; TCRdb lists only in-frame clones, some missing. The sample shows about 2,500 clones, approximately 83% of them seen only once. These data belong to a study of tumor T cells in aggressive B-cell lymphoma. Sequencing used tumor tissue. The sequence derives from an adult with diffuse large B cell lymphoma.

In DNA form, the CDR3 reads TGTGCCAGCAGCGTACAGGGGGTATGGAATGAGCAGTTCTTC. Translating gives CASSVQGVWNEQFF. J is TRBJ2-1 and V is TRBV9; 7 nucleotides align to TRBD1. The CDR3 consists of 14 residues. The V gene end was trimmed by 1 base and the J gene end by 7 bases; junction bases not matched to a gene: 5. The germline gives CDR1 SGDLS, CDR2 YYNGEE.